The 20 T cell receptor beta chains in this list originate from one sample, sequenced in a study of response to subunit inactivated influenza vaccine. TCRdb used MiXCR to reprocess the RT-PCR reads, holding one entry per CDR3 protein. Among about 190,000 distinct CDR3 sequences, roughly an eighth were seen once, and the ten largest hold about 28%. The sample here was CD8+ T cells sorted from PBMCs, taken roughly 5 days after vaccination. These receptors were taken from a man in his fifties who received an inactivated influenza vaccine.

The CDR3, as DNA: TGTGCCACCAGCAGAGTGGCTAGCTCGCAAGATTCAAGGGAGACCCAGTACTTC. It translates to CATSRVASSQDSRETQYF. This rearrangement joins TRBV15 to TRBJ2-5; a weak D match, TRBD2 (5 bases). V was clipped by 1 base and J by 5 bases, with 23 bases between them. The CDR3 is 18 amino acids. Per germline, CDR1 LNHNV and CDR2 YYDKDF (reference sequence).

The chain employs TRBV6-5 and TRBJ2-2; 7 bases line up with TRBD2. The V segment lost 2 bases and the J segment 1 base; nucleotides outside the gene matches: 7. This CDR3 contains 17 residues. CDR1 is MNHEY and CDR2 is SVGAGI in the germline V gene. This chain's CDR3 is CASSYAPLAVNTGELFF. DNA for the CDR3: TGTGCCAGCAGTTACGCTCCCCTAGCGGTGAACACCGGGGAGCTGTTTTTT.

This clonotype was detected only a few times. The V call is TRBV7-9, the J call TRBJ2-7, with 10 bases that match TRBD2. The CDR3 is 16 residues long. Trimming cost V 5 bases and J 6 bases; bases outside gene matches: 13. The germline V gene has CDR1 SEHNR and CDR2 FQNEAQ (reference sequence). The CDR3 loop reads CASSPAGLAGVTEQYF. The DNA for the CDR3 is TGTGCCAGCAGCCCGGCCGGGCTAGCGGGAGTTACCGAGCAGTACTTC. The full variable domain, rest sourced from reference TRBV7-9 and TRBJ2-7, is DTGVSQNPRHKITKRGQNVTFRCDPISEHNRLYWYRQTLGQGPEFLTYFQNEAQLEKSRLLSDRFSAERPKGSFSTLEIQRTEQGDSAMYLCASSPAGLAGVTEQYFGPGTRLTVT.

In its sample, this clonotype was seen a few times. The chain employs TRBV4-1 and TRBJ2-7, with 9 bases lining up with TRBD2. The junction had 5 bases not matched to a gene; V was cut back by 2 bases and J by 3 bases. From germline, CDR1 is MGHRA and CDR2 YSYEKL. The CDR3 covers 15 residues. The CDR3 loop reads CASSQIAGGNYEQYF. The CDR3 DNA follows: TGCGCCAGCAGCCAAATTGCGGGGGGGAACTACGAGCAGTACTTC.

The rearrangement links TRBV6-2 or TRBV6-3 to TRBJ2-1, with 8 bases identical to TRBD1. From germline, CDR1 is MNHEY and CDR2 SVGEGT. V dropped 8 bases and J dropped 0; count of bases not matched to a gene: 6. The CDR3 spans 15 residues. Here the CDR3 reads CASLGQASSYNEQFF. DNA for the CDR3: TGTGCCAGCTTGGGACAGGCAAGCTCCTACAATGAGCAGTTCTTC.

This sequence joins TRBV12-3 or TRBV12-4 and TRBJ2-6, with D perhaps matching TRBD1 or TRBD2 (5 bases each). The CDR3 runs 12 residues. This chain's CDR3 is CACGTGANVLTF. CDR3 in DNA: TGTGCGTGTGGGACCGGGGCCAACGTCCTGACTTTC.

The chain uses TRBV20-1 and TRBJ2-1; D is possibly TRBD1 (6 bases). Between the trimmed V and J ends, which lost 1 base and 12 bases, there was a span of 22 bases. This CDR3 region has 15 residues. Germline V gene sequence: CDR1 DFQATT, CDR2 SNEGSKA (reference sequence). CDR3 in DNA: TGCAGTGCTAGAGTCCCCGCGACAGGAACTTCTACGCAGTTCTTC. Residues: CSARVPATGTSTQFF.

V gene TRBV28 combines with J gene TRBJ2-7; 11 nucleotides match TRBD1. V shed 5 bases and J 2 bases; nucleotides not matched to a gene: 11. Germline assignment: CDR1 MDHEN and CDR2 SYDVKM. The CDR3 consists of 17 residues. The CDR3 DNA follows: TGTGCCAGCAGTGACCTAGGGGACAGGGGGGGGACCTACGAGCAGTACTTC. Its protein product is CASSDLGDRGGTYEQYF.

The J gene is TRBJ1-3, the V gene TRBV7-8, with D maybe TRBD1 (6 bases). Trimming shortened V by 2 bases and J by 0 bases, and 20 bases separated the two germline ends. The CDR3 runs 19 residues. Germline CDR1 reads SGHVS; CDR2 reads FQNEAQ. CDR3: CASSLLRISRTDSGNTIYF. The CDR3 bases are TGTGCCAGCAGCTTACTGCGTATTTCTAGGACAGACTCTGGAAACACCATATATTTT.

This clonotype showed up just a few times. The rearrangement joins TRBV2 to TRBJ1-2; 8 nucleotides line up with TRBD1. This CDR3 has 15 amino acids. The germline V gene has CDR1 SNHLY and CDR2 FYNNEI. V lost 7 bases, J lost 5 bases, and 12 bases stayed unmatched. CDR3 in amino acids: CASIEGTGLYYGYTF. CDR3 nucleotides: TGTGCCAGCATCGAGGGGACAGGCCTTTATTATGGCTACACCTTC.

This clonotype has just a few counts. The chain couples TRBV28 to TRBJ1-3; no clear D. Between the trimmed V and J ends, which lost 5 bases and 0 bases, there was a span of 11 bases. This CDR3 has 15 residues. CDR1 is MDHEN and CDR2 is SYDVKM in the germline V gene. In DNA, the CDR3 is TGTGCCAGCAGTCCGACCGCCCCCTCTGGAAACACCATATATTTT. Its protein product is CASSPTAPSGNTIYF.

This clonotype was observed at least ten times. J is TRBJ2-3 and V is TRBV6-5; D remains ambiguous. CDR1 is MNHEY, CDR2 SVGAGI, per germline. This CDR3 is 14 amino acids long. V was trimmed by 2 bases and J by 2 bases, leaving 8 bases between them. The CDR3 loop is CASSYNPVTDTQYF. For the CDR3, the DNA is TGTGCCAGCAGTTACAATCCGGTCACAGATACGCAGTATTTT.

This clonotype was seen a few times. V is TRBV12-3 or TRBV12-4 and J is TRBJ2-5; D is perhaps TRBD2 (5 bases). Trimming pared 2 bases from V and 5 bases from J, leaving 12 bases between. The CDR3 has 14 amino acids. As DNA, the CDR3 is TGTGCCAGCAGTTTAACGGCTAGCCTGGAGACCCAGTACTTC. Its protein product is CASSLTASLETQYF.

This clonotype was counted a few times. This sequence joins TRBV6-1 and TRBJ1-5; D uncertain. The CDR3 loop spans 17 amino acids. Germline CDR1 is MNHNS and CDR2 is SASEGT. V gave up 4 bases and J gave up 0 bases, with 16 bases separating them. CDR3 sequence (DNA): TGTGCCAGCAGTGGCACCACACTAGGGTATAGCAATCAGCCCCAGCATTTT. Its protein is CASSGTTLGYSNQPQHF.

This clonotype occurred a few times. The chain carries TRBV10-1 and TRBJ2-1, with a tentative D call TRBD1 (6 bases). The CDR3 spans 19 residues. Trimming pared 5 bases from V and 3 bases from J, leaving 26 bases between. From germline, CDR1 is WNHNN and CDR2 SYGVQD (reference sequence). The chain's CDR3 is CASSLGARGYLPRYNEQFF. DNA for the CDR3: TGCGCCAGCAGTCTGGGGGCCAGGGGATACCTCCCTCGCTACAATGAGCAGTTCTTC.

This clonotype was found a few times. This sequence joins TRBV6-5 and TRBJ2-3; possibly TRBD1 for D (5 bases). The CDR3 has 16 residues. Germline CDR1 reads MNHEY; CDR2 reads SVGAGI. V was shortened by 3 bases and J by 0 bases, with 13 bases between the two germline ends. CDR3 nucleotide sequence: TGTGCCAGCAGTTATGGGTCGGCAGGGAGCACAGATACGCAGTATTTT. It is translated as CASSYGSAGSTDTQYF.

This clonotype has ten or more counts. The rearrangement links TRBV12-3 or TRBV12-4 to TRBJ2-1; 7 bases align to TRBD2. The trim removed 0 bases at V and 9 bases at J, leaving 5 bases unmatched. This CDR3 is built from 14 residues. This chain's CDR3 is CASSLALATFEQFF. The CDR3 DNA follows: TGTGCCAGCAGTTTAGCACTAGCGACATTTGAGCAGTTCTTC.

This clonotype was observed a handful of times. This rearrangement joins TRBV11-2 to TRBJ1-1; TRBD1 matches at 9 bases. With 2 bases clipped from V and 1 base from J, the junction kept 11 bases outside the gene matches. CDR3 size: 18 residues. Germline V lookup: CDR1 SGHAT, CDR2 FQNNGV. The CDR3 bases are TGTGCCAGCAGCTTAACCGGGACAGGGTTTTTTCGGAACACTGAAGCTTTCTTT. It encodes CASSLTGTGFFRNTEAFF.

This clonotype was recorded many times. J is TRBJ2-2 and V is TRBV7-9; D is undetermined. The CDR3 is 13 amino acids. V gave up 3 bases and J gave up 5 bases, with 7 bases separating them. Germline CDR1 is SEHNR and CDR2 is FQNEAQ (reference sequence). CDR3 sequence: CASSFPGTGELFF. The CDR3 DNA reads as TGTGCCAGCAGCTTCCCAGGAACCGGGGAGCTGTTTTTT.

This sequence joins TRBV6-2 or TRBV6-3 and TRBJ2-7; 8 bases match TRBD1. The CDR3 runs 16 residues. In germline, CDR1 is MNHEY, CDR2 SVGEGT. The trim removed 0 bases at V and 1 base at J, leaving 5 bases unmatched. The DNA of the CDR3 is TGTGCCAGCAGTTACTCCCCAGGGGGCGAATCCTACGAGCAGTACTTC. Protein sequence: CASSYSPGGESYEQYF.